A single sample gave rise to the 8 T cell receptor beta chains below, sequenced in a study of cytomegalovirus exposure and HLA in healthy donors. The PCR made use of 60 Vbeta and 13 Jbeta primers. Clones were read by immunoSEQ multiplex PCR, and TCRdb kept only the in-frame ones, dropping some. The sample yields 150,000 to 200,000 clones, 71% seen once. The sample taken for sequencing was PBMCs. These receptors were collected from a woman in her thirties in good health and CMV-seronegative.

V usage is TRBV19 and J usage is TRBJ2-2, with 8 positions matching TRBD1. The CDR3 runs to 16 residues. Germline V lookup: CDR1 LNHDA, CDR2 SQIVND (reference sequence). V shed 6 bases and J 0 bases; nucleotides not matched to a gene: 6. The CDR3 DNA reads TGTGCCAGTAGGACCCCGGGACAGGCGAACACCGGGGAGCTGTTTTTT. Its protein is CASRTPGQANTGELFF.

The V and J genes are TRBV7-2 and TRBJ1-3; D is unclear. Germline assignment: CDR1 SGHTA and CDR2 FQGNSA. This CDR3 contains 15 residues. V was trimmed by 1 base and J by 0 bases, leaving 7 bases between them. This CDR3 reads CASSLVQSSGNTIYF. The CDR3 nucleotides read TGTGCCAGCAGCTTAGTACAGTCCTCTGGAAACACCATATATTTT.

V is TRBV28 and J is TRBJ1-2, with 10 bases that match TRBD1. This CDR3 spans 15 amino acids. V trimming: 7 bases; J trimming: 4 bases; junction bases outside the gene matches: 9. CDR1 and CDR2 from the germline V gene are MDHEN and SYDVKM. CDR3 in DNA: TGTGCCAGCAATTTTAGGGACAGGGGCATCTATGGCTACACCTTC. Protein: CASNFRDRGIYGYTF.

This sequence joins TRBV6-5 and TRBJ1-5, with D perhaps TRBD1 (6 bases). This CDR3 region has 15 residues. Germline V gene data show CDR1 as MNHEY and CDR2 as SVGAGI. V lost 0 bases, J lost 3 bases, and 9 bases lay in between. The CDR3 loop is CASSYSGTFNQPQHF. Written as DNA, the CDR3 is TGTGCCAGCAGTTACTCTGGGACATTCAATCAGCCCCAGCATTTT.

The rearrangement joins TRBV9 to TRBJ2-1; 8 bases align to TRBD1. The CDR3 spans 17 residues. Germline V gene data show CDR1 as SGDLS and CDR2 as YYNGEE. V lost 3 bases and J lost 0; bases outside the gene matches: 8. The CDR3 bases are TGTGCCAGCAGCGCCGGGACAGGAATTCTCTCCTACAATGAGCAGTTCTTC. The encoded protein is CASSAGTGILSYNEQFF.

V gene TRBV4-3 combines with J gene TRBJ1-1; a weak D match, TRBD1 (5 bases). The CDR3 spans 15 residues. Trimming stripped 2 bases from V and 4 bases from J, with 14 bases between. Germline V gene lookup returns CDR1 LGHNA and CDR2 YSLEER. The CDR3 region is CASSQSGVEVTEAFF. The CDR3 region has the DNA TGCGCCAGCAGCCAATCGGGGGTGGAGGTCACTGAAGCTTTCTTT.

This rearrangement joins TRBV7-9 to TRBJ2-1; 7 nucleotides match TRBD2. The germline gives CDR1 SEHNR, CDR2 FQNEAQ (reference sequence). Trimming cost V 6 bases and J 5 bases; bases outside gene matches: 7. The CDR3 consists of 14 residues. As DNA, the CDR3 is TGTGCCAGCAGGATCCCTAGCGGCGACAATGAGCAGTTCTTC. Its translation: CASRIPSGDNEQFF.

The CDR3 sequence is CASIAAAASTDTQYF. CDR3 in DNA: TGCGCCAGCATCGCGGCAGCGGCTAGCACAGATACGCAGTATTTT. The rearrangement uses TRBV5-1 and TRBJ2-3; D might be TRBD2 (5 bases). Germline V gene lookup returns CDR1 SGHRS and CDR2 YFSETQ. Trimming stripped 6 bases from V and 0 bases from J, with 14 bases between. The CDR3 has 15 residues.